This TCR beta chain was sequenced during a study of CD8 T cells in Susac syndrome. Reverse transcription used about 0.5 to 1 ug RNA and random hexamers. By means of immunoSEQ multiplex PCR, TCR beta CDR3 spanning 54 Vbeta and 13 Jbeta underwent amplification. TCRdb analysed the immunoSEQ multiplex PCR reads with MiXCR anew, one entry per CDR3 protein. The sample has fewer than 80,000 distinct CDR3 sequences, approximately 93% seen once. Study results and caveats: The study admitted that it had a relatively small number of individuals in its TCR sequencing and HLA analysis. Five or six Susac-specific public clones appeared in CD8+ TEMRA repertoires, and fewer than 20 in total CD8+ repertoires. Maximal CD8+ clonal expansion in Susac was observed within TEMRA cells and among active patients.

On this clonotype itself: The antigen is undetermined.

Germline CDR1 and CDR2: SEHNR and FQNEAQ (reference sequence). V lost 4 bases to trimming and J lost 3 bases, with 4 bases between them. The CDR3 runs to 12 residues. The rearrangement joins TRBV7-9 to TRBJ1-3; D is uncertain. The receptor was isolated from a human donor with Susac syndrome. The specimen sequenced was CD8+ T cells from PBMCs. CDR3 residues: CASSSLGNTIYF. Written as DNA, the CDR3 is TGTGCCAGCAGCTCCCTTGGAAACACCATATATTTT.